These T cell receptor beta chains were read from a single sample in a study of T cell repertoires in cytomegalovirus infection. One entry per CDR3 protein, called by TCRdb with MiXCR from the reads. The data show approximately 730,000 distinct CDR3 sequences, about 33% seen once. These receptors' antigens are unknown. Source: cultured PBMCs, taken from culture after CMV antigen stimulation. These receptors were taken from a human donor in good health (CMV status not recorded). Some clones in this sample may be carry-over from other donors' samples. The CDR3 runs from the conserved cysteine through the conserved F or W. The D gene is left open where the match is weak. Size tells how often a clone was seen (once, few, many) or the class of an expanded clone, and some rows leave it out.

TGTGCCAGCAGCTCTGCCGGCGAAGGAAACACCATATATTTT | CASSSAGEGNTIYF | TRBJ1-3 | TRBV5-6 | few | 14 | NA
TGCGCCAGCAGCTCGTCGACAGGGTATCGCGAGCAGTACTTC | CASSSSTGYREQYF | TRBJ2-7 | TRBV4-1 | NA | 14 | TRBD1
TGTGCCAGTAATAAGGTAACGGCTCAGCCCCAGCATTTT | CASNKVTAQPQHF | TRBJ1-5 | TRBV19 | NA | 13 | NA
TGTGCCAGCAGGACAGCTGAAGAGCCCCAGCATTTT | CASRTAEEPQHF | TRBJ1-5 | TRBV6-8 | once | 12 | NA
TGTGCCAGCAGCTTATGGGCGGGACTAGACCTCAAAGAGACCCAGTACTTC | CASSLWAGLDLKETQYF | TRBJ2-5 | TRBV7-2 | NA | 17 | TRBD2
TGTGCCAGCAGCTCCGGGTTAGCGGAGAGCACAGATACGCAGTATTTT | CASSSGLAESTDTQYF | TRBJ2-3 | TRBV7-8 | few | 16 | NA
TGTGCCAGCAGCTTAGGAGAGGGGGAGACCCAGTACTTC | CASSLGEGETQYF | TRBJ2-5 | TRBV11-1 | few | 13 | NA
TGTGCCAGCAGTTTAATTACTAGCGGGAGGGCCTTATGGCAGTTCTTC | CASSLITSGRALWQFF | TRBJ2-1 | TRBV12-3/TRBV12-4 | NA | 16 | TRBD2
TGTGCCAGCATCGGCTGGGAGTACACAGATACGCAGTATTTT | CASIGWEYTDTQYF | TRBJ2-3 | TRBV6-1 | NA | 14 | NA
TGTGCCAGCAGCTTAGCAGTAGGGGGCTTCGAAGAAGATACGCAGTATTTT | CASSLAVGGFEEDTQYF | TRBJ2-3 | TRBV7-6 | many | 17 | TRBD1
TGTGCCAGCAGCTTAGGATCAGGACAGGGCTACACCTTC | CASSLGSGQGYTF | TRBJ1-2 | TRBV7-2 | many | 13 | NA
TGTGCCAGCAGCTTAGAAGTGCGTGGGCAAACGCAGTATTTT | CASSLEVRGQTQYF | TRBJ2-3 | TRBV7-8 | many | 14 | NA
TGTGCCAGCAGCTTCACCGGGTGGTACACTGAAGCTTTCTTT | CASSFTGWYTEAFF | TRBJ1-1 | TRBV7-9 | NA | 14 | NA
TGTGCCACCAGCAGAGAGGCCGGGGGGGGGAGCTCCTACGAGCAGTACTTC | CATSREAGGGSSYEQYF | TRBJ2-7 | TRBV15 | NA | 17 | TRBD2
TGTGCCAGCAGTGAAAGACAGCCGGGTTACAATGAGCAGTTCTTC | CASSERQPGYNEQFF | TRBJ2-1 | TRBV6-1 | few | 15 | NA
TGTGCCAGCAGCCCGCACACGCCCACAGGGACTATGTACGAGCAGTACTTC | CASSPHTPTGTMYEQYF | TRBJ2-7 | TRBV7-8 | NA | 17 | NA
TGTGCCAGCAGTCACCGGGGGCGGGAAAAACTGTTTTTT | CASSHRGREKLFF | TRBJ1-4 | TRBV12-3/TRBV12-4 | NA | 13 | NA
TGTGCCAGCAGCTCCAAACAGGGGGCGCTTTCTGGGGCCAACGTCCTGACTTTC | CASSSKQGALSGANVLTF | TRBJ2-6 | TRBV7-9 | NA | 18 | TRBD1
TGTGCCAGCAGCTTATTTAGCGGGGGAACACGGGAAACAGATACGCAGTATTTT | CASSLFSGGTRETDTQYF | TRBJ2-3 | TRBV11-2 | few | 18 | TRBD2
TGTGCCAGCAGCTTACGGTCGGGGGGACCGAAAAACATTCAGTACTTC | CASSLRSGGPKNIQYF | TRBJ2-4 | TRBV11-2 | NA | 16 | TRBD2
TGTGCCAGCAGTTACCAATTAACCGGGGAGCTGTTTTTT | CASSYQLTGELFF | TRBJ2-2 | TRBV12-3/TRBV12-4 | few | 13 | NA
TGTGCCAGCAGTTACGACAGGGGACGAGAAAAACTGTTTTTT | CASSYDRGREKLFF | TRBJ1-4 | TRBV6-5 | few | 14 | TRBD1
TGTGCCAGCTCACACACTTTTATAAGGATCAGCACAGATACGCAGTATTTT | CASSHTFIRISTDTQYF | TRBJ2-3 | TRBV18 | NA | 17 | NA
TGTGCCAGCAGAACCGGGACTAGCGGGGAAGAGACCCAGTACTTC | CASRTGTSGEETQYF | TRBJ2-5 | TRBV11-2 | many | 15 | TRBD2
TGTGCCAGCAGTAGATCGACTAGCCAGGCCACCGGGGAGCTGTTTTTT | CASSRSTSQATGELFF | TRBJ2-2 | TRBV6-2/TRBV6-3 | NA | 16 | TRBD2
TGTGCCAGCAGTACGCGGGGGCACTATCACAATGAGCAGTTCTTC | CASSTRGHYHNEQFF | TRBJ2-1 | TRBV12-3/TRBV12-4 | NA | 15 | NA
TGTGCCAGCAGTCCTCGACGGGTCCGTGATAATTCACCCCTCCACTTT | CASSPRRVRDNSPLHF | TRBJ1-6 | TRBV7-9 | NA | 16 | NA
TGCGCCAGCAGCCAAGGAACAGGGGGTTCCCTCCACTTT | CASSQGTGGSLHF | TRBJ1-6 | TRBV4-3 | few | 13 | TRBD1